The subject of this entry is one T cell receptor (beta chain). Its target is not known. The sample belongs to a study of T-cell memory formation after mild COVID-19. Findings and limits, study-wide: Chiefly within CM and EM were the contracting CD4+ clones; CD8+ ones were within EMRA.

cDNA libraries for TCR alpha and TCR beta, carrying sample barcodes and UMIs, came from 5'RACE with constant-segment primers. TCRdb redid the calling of the 5' RACE reads with MiXCR, one entry per CDR3 protein. The table records 150,000 to 200,000 distinct CDR3 sequences, about 20% of them present only once. This clonotype was sampled from an adult woman who had mild COVID-19 (a few samples of this study predate the infection). Cell type and time point are not known. The specimen was PBMCs or a T cell subset sorted from them (not recorded which).

In DNA, the CDR3 is TGTGCCACCAGTGATTATCTTTCAGGTGAAGCTTTCTTT. Its translation is CATSDYLSGEAFF. The J gene is TRBJ1-1, the V gene TRBV24-1; no clear D. Germline V gives CDR1 KGHDR, CDR2 SFDVKD. The CDR3 extends over 13 amino acids. V was trimmed by 2 bases and J by 7 bases, leaving 10 bases between them.